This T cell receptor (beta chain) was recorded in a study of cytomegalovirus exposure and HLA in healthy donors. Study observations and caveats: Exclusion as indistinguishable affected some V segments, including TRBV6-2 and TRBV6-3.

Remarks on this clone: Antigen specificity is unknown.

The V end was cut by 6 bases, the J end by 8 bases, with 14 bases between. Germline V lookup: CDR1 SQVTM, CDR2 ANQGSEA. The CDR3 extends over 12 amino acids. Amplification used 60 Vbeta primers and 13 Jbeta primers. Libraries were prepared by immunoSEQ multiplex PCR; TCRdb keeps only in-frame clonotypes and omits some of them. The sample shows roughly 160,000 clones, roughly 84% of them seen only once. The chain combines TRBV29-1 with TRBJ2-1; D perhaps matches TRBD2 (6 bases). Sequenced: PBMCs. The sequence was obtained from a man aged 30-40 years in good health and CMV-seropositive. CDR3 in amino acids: CSVDLTRDEQFF. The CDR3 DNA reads TGCAGCGTCGACCTGACTAGAGATGAGCAGTTCTTC.